A single sample gave rise to the 10 T cell receptor beta chains below, sequenced in a study of OX40 agonist ivuxolimab in advanced cancers. Assay: immunoSEQ multiplex PCR; the TCRdb copy retains only in-frame clones and omits some. The data hold some 64,000 clones, with more than 85% observed a single time. This material consisted of CD4+ or CD8+ T cells sorted from blood, taken in a trial of the OX40 agonist ivuxolimab. Receptors were obtained from an adult with an advanced solid tumor such as melanoma, head and neck, liver or kidney cancer.

The rearrangement uses TRBV11-3 and TRBJ2-5; D unclear. V lost 4 bases and J 4 bases, leaving 19 bases between the germline ends. The CDR3 loop spans 16 amino acids. From germline, CDR1 is SGHNT and CDR2 YENEEA. The CDR3 DNA reads TGTGCCAGCAGCTCAGAGGTACTGGGCAGAGGAGAGACCCAGTACTTC. This translates into CASSSEVLGRGETQYF.

The chain recombines TRBV5-6 with TRBJ2-5; tentative D call: TRBD1 (6 bases). The CDR3 contains 14 residues. CDR1 is SGHDT and CDR2 is YYEEEE in the germline V gene. Trimming cost V 1 base and J 5 bases, with 12 bases left between them. Written as DNA, the CDR3 is TGTGCCAGCAGCTTGACGGACAGCCGTGAGACCCAGTACTTC. Translated, it gives CASSLTDSRETQYF.

This chain links TRBV6-5 with TRBJ2-7; 8 bases agree with TRBD1. Per germline, CDR1 MNHEY and CDR2 SVGAGI. The CDR3 consists of 14 residues. Trimming removed 6 bases from V and 7 bases from J; junction bases left unmatched: 11. CDR3 nucleotide sequence: TGTGCCAGCAGAGTGTTGCAGGGGGCGCGAGAGCAGTACTTC. Its translation is CASRVLQGAREQYF.

The rearrangement links TRBV6-5 to TRBJ2-3; D possibly corresponds to TRBD2 (5 bases). CDR1 is MNHEY and CDR2 is SVGAGI in the germline V gene. CDR3 length equals 16 residues. Trimming took 0 bases from V and 5 from J, leaving 15 bases between them. CDR3 nucleotide sequence: TGTGCCAGCAGTTACTCCGATAGTTTACGGGGAGATACGCAGTATTTT. Its protein product is CASSYSDSLRGDTQYF.

The chain has TRBV9 and TRBJ1-5; 7 bases align to TRBD1. Germline loops: CDR1 SGDLS, CDR2 YYNGEE. The CDR3 is 12 amino acids. J lost 9 bases, V lost 0 bases, and 0 bases had no gene match. Here the CDR3 DNA reads TGTGCCAGCAGCGTAGGGACAGGGCCCCAGCATTTT. As protein: CASSVGTGPQHF.

The CDR3 region has the DNA TGTGCCAGCAGTCCCAATCGACAGGGTTACAATGAGCAGTTCTTC. It is translated as CASSPNRQGYNEQFF. The chain recombines TRBV27 with TRBJ2-1; 7 nucleotides align to TRBD1. CDR3 length equals 15 residues. In germline, CDR1 is MNHEY, CDR2 SMNVEV (reference sequence). J lost 4 bases, V lost 5 bases, and 8 bases had no gene match.

The J gene is TRBJ2-2, the V gene TRBV29-1; the D is unclear. The V gene's germline CDR1 is SQVTM and CDR2 ANQGSEA. V gave up 2 bases and J gave up 13 bases, with 14 bases separating them. The CDR3 loop spans 12 amino acids. The DNA of the CDR3 is TGCAGCGTTGAAAATGGTAGAAAGGGGCTGTTTTTT. Amino acid sequence: CSVENGRKGLFF.

The DNA of the CDR3 is TGTGCCAGCAGCTCGGGACGGGCGTACGAGCAGTACTTC. Residues: CASSSGRAYEQYF. The chain uses TRBV7-8 and TRBJ2-7; TRBD1 or TRBD2 may be the D gene (5 bases each). Between the trimmed V and J ends, which lost 4 bases and 4 bases, there was a span of 11 bases. Germline V gene sequence: CDR1 SGHVS, CDR2 FQNEAQ. The CDR3 is made up of 13 amino acids.

The J gene is TRBJ1-2, the V gene TRBV6-5; D may be TRBD1 (5 bases). CDR3 length: 11 residues. Germline V gives CDR1 MNHEY, CDR2 SVGAGI. V was clipped by 11 bases and J by 8 bases, with 15 bases between them. CDR3 loop: CAGGRGSGYTF. The DNA for the CDR3 is TGTGCCGGGGGACGGGGGTCCGGCTACACCTTC.

V and J are TRBV4-2 and TRBJ2-1, with a tentative D call TRBD2 (6 bases). Per germline, CDR1 LGHNA and CDR2 YNFKEQ. V lost 1 base and J lost 0, with 13 bases in between. This CDR3 comprises 17 residues. CDR3 region: CASSQGGSGDSYNEQFF. CDR3 nucleotides: TGTGCCAGCAGCCAAGGTGGGTCGGGGGACTCCTACAATGAGCAGTTCTTC.